This entry concerns a single T cell receptor beta chain. The antigen is undetermined. Expressed TCRB transcripts were sequenced after all isolated RNA was converted to cDNA. Profiling relied on immunoSEQ multiplex PCR, and the TCRdb table lists in-frame clones only, not all of them. The table has about 650,000 clones, 12% seen once. Sorting of CD4+ naive, central memory, regulatory and stem cell-like memory cells was performed via CD45RO/CCR7/CD25/CD127/CD95/CD27. The V end lost 2 bases, the J end lost 7 bases, and 15 bases lay between the germline ends. Per the germline V gene, CDR1 is MRHNA and CDR2 is SNTAGT. The CDR3 runs to 15 residues. This sample is drawn from a study of beta chain features in type 1 diabetes. Findings and caveats of the study: Type 1 diabetes patients showed a moderate but significant shortening of TCRB CDR3s in all four CD4+ subsets.

Sequenced sample: naive CD4+ T cells from blood. The V and J genes are TRBV6-4 and TRBJ2-1; TRBD2 might be the D (7 bases). The clonotype comes from a man aged 25-40 years with type 1 diabetes. The CDR3: CASSDHGGPSNEQFF. DNA for the CDR3: TGTGCCAGCAGTGACCACGGGGGGCCGTCGAATGAGCAGTTCTTC.